One sample yielded the 13 T cell receptor beta chains listed below, sequenced in a study of radiation and T cells in renal cell carcinoma. Time point described: baseline pretreatment blood. Indicated treatment: 15 Gy SBRT to primary tumor, nephrectomy 4 weeks later. Profiled with immunoSEQ multiplex PCR; TCRdb holds only in-frame clones, not every one. This table has some 95,000 clones, 75% to 90% appearing once. Sequencing was performed on blood, taken from a patient whose treatment included radiotherapy and nephrectomy. These receptors were obtained from a man in his forties or fifties with renal cell carcinoma.

The chain combines TRBV30 with TRBJ1-1; D unresolved. With 0 bases removed from V and 7 bases from J, the gap between germline ends came to 12 bases. This CDR3 is 13 amino acids long. Germline-derived CDR1 and CDR2 are GTSNPN and SVGIG (reference sequence). This CDR3 is CAWSVLKGIEAFF. The CDR3 nucleotides are TGTGCCTGGAGTGTACTGAAAGGAATTGAAGCTTTCTTT.

The CDR3 nucleotides read TGTGCCAGCAGTACGACAGGGATAAGTGACACTGAAGCTTTCTTT. It is translated as CASSTTGISDTEAFF. The chain is built from TRBV6-5 and TRBJ1-1; 7 bases match TRBD1. Germline values: CDR1 MNHEY, CDR2 SVGAGI. CDR3 length equals 15 residues. The V and J ends lost 5 bases and 3 bases, in that order; junction bases with no gene match: 9.

V and J are TRBV27 and TRBJ1-5; TRBD1 matches at 10 bases. V dropped 8 bases and J dropped 5; count of bases not matched to a gene: 6. The CDR3 length is 14 residues. Per the germline V gene, CDR1 is MNHEY and CDR2 is SMNVEV (reference sequence). CDR3 loop: CASSRTGGYQPQHF. CDR3 bases: TGTGCCAGCTCGCGGACAGGGGGGTATCAGCCCCAGCATTTT.

The rearrangement links TRBV4-1 to TRBJ1-1, with D tentatively TRBD1 (5 bases). The germline CDR1 and CDR2 sequences are MGHRA and YSYEKL. CDR3 length: 14 amino acids. Trimming pared 3 bases from V and 4 bases from J, leaving 12 bases between. The CDR3 DNA follows: TGCGCCAGCAGCCAGGACACCTCTCCCACTGAAGCTTTCTTT. As protein: CASSQDTSPTEAFF.

The rearrangement links TRBV4-1 to TRBJ1-5, with 9 bases identical to TRBD1. This CDR3 region has 15 residues. Per germline, CDR1 MGHRA and CDR2 YSYEKL. V shed 6 bases, J shed 1 base, and the junction held 4 bases outside the gene matches. The CDR3 protein is CASSWDRVSNQPQHF. CDR3 sequence (DNA): TGCGCCAGCAGTTGGGACAGGGTGAGCAATCAGCCCCAGCATTTT.

The V and J genes are TRBV7-9 and TRBJ1-2, with D possibly TRBD1 on 5 matching bases. The CDR3 length is 13 residues. Per the germline V gene, CDR1 is SEHNR and CDR2 is FQNEAQ (reference sequence). The V end was cut by 1 base, the J end by 6 bases, with 9 bases between. CDR3 bases: TGTGCCAGCAGCTTAGTCCGGGGCAATGGCTACACCTTC. Its protein product is CASSLVRGNGYTF.

V is TRBV5-1 and J is TRBJ2-1; 11 bases fit TRBD2. Per germline, CDR1 SGHRS and CDR2 YFSETQ. V dropped 1 base and J dropped 7; count of bases not matched to a gene: 1. The CDR3 runs to 14 residues. CDR3 sequence reads: CASSLRTSGNEQFF. The CDR3 coding sequence is TGCGCCAGCAGCTTGCGGACTAGCGGGAATGAGCAGTTCTTC.

The chain uses TRBV20-1 and TRBJ1-1; D ambiguous. Per germline, CDR1 DFQATT and CDR2 SNEGSKA (reference sequence). CDR3 length equals 11 residues. V was clipped by 6 bases and J by 10 bases, with 15 bases between them. Here the CDR3 reads CSASPGVGAFF. The CDR3 DNA follows: TGCAGTGCCTCACCGGGAGTGGGAGCTTTCTTT.

The chain carries TRBV5-1 and TRBJ1-1; 10 bases fit TRBD1. Trimming removed 5 bases from V and 11 bases from J; junction bases left unmatched: 15. The CDR3 loop spans 15 amino acids. Per germline, CDR1 SGHRS and CDR2 YFSETQ. The CDR3 nucleotides are TGCGCCAGCAGTTTAACCGGGACAGGGGCCTCAGGGGCTTTCTTT. Residues: CASSLTGTGASGAFF. The full variable domain, its missing parts supplied by reference TRBV5-1 and TRBJ1-1, is KAGVTQTPRYLIKTRGQQVTLSCSPISGHRSVSWYQQTPGQGLQFLFEYFSETQRNKGNFPGRFSGRQFSNSRSEMNVSTLELGDSALYLCASSLTGTGASGAFFGQGTRLTVV.

The V call is TRBV18, the J call TRBJ1-5; the D is unclear. Germline CDR1 reads KGHSH; CDR2 reads LQKENI. V lost 4 bases to trimming and J lost 5 bases, with 9 bases between them. The CDR3 has 13 amino acids. In DNA form, the CDR3 reads TGTGCCAGCTCACAGGGTTCGGATCAGCCCCAGCATTTT. Its protein product is CASSQGSDQPQHF.

The V gene is TRBV4-2, the J gene TRBJ2-1; D may be TRBD2 (6 bases). The CDR3 consists of 17 residues. Germline V gene lookup returns CDR1 LGHNA and CDR2 YNFKEQ. The V end lost 1 base, the J end lost 0 bases, and 13 bases lay between the germline ends. The CDR3 coding sequence is TGTGCCAGCAGCCAAGTCAGTCGGGGGAGCTCCTACAATGAGCAGTTCTTC. Translation gives CASSQVSRGSSYNEQFF.

J is TRBJ2-2 and V is TRBV5-1, with D possibly matching TRBD1 (6 bases). The germline V gene encodes CDR1 SGHRS and CDR2 YFSETQ. The V gene lost 1 base and the J gene lost 2 bases, with 9 bases spanning the gap. This CDR3 has 15 residues. The CDR3 sequence: CASSLTGSNTGELFF. CDR3 DNA sequence: TGCGCCAGCAGCTTGACAGGGTCCAACACCGGGGAGCTGTTTTTT.

The chain has TRBV19 and TRBJ2-1; a weak D match, TRBD2 (6 bases). V lost 0 bases and J 2 bases, leaving 11 bases between the germline ends. CDR3 size: 16 residues. The germline V gene encodes CDR1 LNHDA and CDR2 SQIVND (reference sequence). The CDR3 is CASSIEGGYPYNEQFF. The DNA of the CDR3 is TGTGCCAGTAGTATAGAAGGAGGGTACCCCTACAATGAGCAGTTCTTC.